The entry below describes one TCR beta chain. The antigen is unknown. Reverse transcription of extracted RNA yielded cDNA, which provided the sequencing template. Method: immunoSEQ multiplex PCR; TCRdb's copy keeps in-frame clones and lacks some. The repertoire holds around 100,000 clones, with 44% as singletons. The sample comes from a study of CD8+ T cells in alopecia areata. About the research overall: Affected scalp percentage gauged treated patients' severity. Study-level results: Many of the expanded lesional clones endured in scalp and blood while on tofacitinib. An increase in clonality over normal scalp was evident in lesional scalp, especially alopecia totalis/universalis.

The CDR3 loop spans 19 amino acids. V lost 0 bases to trimming and J lost 0 bases, with 16 bases between them. Germline CDR1 is SGDLS and CDR2 is YYNGEE. The sample's treatment: oral pan-JAK inhibitor, 5-10 mg twice daily. It was from PBMCs that CD4+ and CD8+ T cells were sorted. The chain has TRBV9 and TRBJ2-6; perhaps TRBD1 as D (6 bases). The TCR sequence derives from a human donor with alopecia areata. Material: CD8+ T cells sorted from blood, obtained at week 24, from a patient treated with tofacitinib. The DNA of the CDR3 is TGTGCCAGCAGCGTAGTACAGGGACAAAGCCCCTCTGGGGCCAACGTCCTGACTTTC. It specifies CASSVVQGQSPSGANVLTF.